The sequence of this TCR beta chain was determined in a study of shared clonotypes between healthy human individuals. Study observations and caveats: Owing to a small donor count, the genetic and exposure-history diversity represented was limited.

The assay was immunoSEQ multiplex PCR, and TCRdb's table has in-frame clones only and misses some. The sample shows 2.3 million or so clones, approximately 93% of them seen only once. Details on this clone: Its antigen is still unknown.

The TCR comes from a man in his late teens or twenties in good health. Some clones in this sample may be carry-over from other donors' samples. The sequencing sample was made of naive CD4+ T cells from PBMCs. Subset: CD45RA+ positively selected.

CDR3: CASSIRGLGQYF. CDR3 coding DNA: TGTGCCAGCAGTATCCGGGGTCTCGGTCAGTACTTC. The V gene is TRBV5-6, the J gene TRBJ2-5, with a tentative D call TRBD2 (5 bases). Germline loops: CDR1 SGHDT, CDR2 YYEEEE. V was trimmed by 5 bases and J by 11 bases, leaving 16 bases between them. The CDR3 is 12 amino acids.